This passage covers 3 T cell receptor beta chains from one sample sequenced in a study of blood T cell repertoires in COVID-19. The assay was immunoSEQ multiplex PCR, and TCRdb's table has in-frame clones only and misses some. Among 75,000 to 100,000 clones listed, 75% to 90% were seen once. What was sequenced was peripheral blood. The receptor set was obtained from a human donor in a cohort sampled during active COVID-19.

The chain employs TRBV5-4 and TRBJ2-5; D might be TRBD1 (6 bases). The CDR3 extends over 15 amino acids. The V end lost 4 bases, the J end lost 4 bases, and 17 bases lay between the germline ends. CDR1 SGHNT and CDR2 YYREEE come from the germline V gene (reference sequence). The CDR3, as DNA: TGTGCCAGCAGCCTCCCCCCGGGCAGGGGAGAGACCCAGTACTTC. The encoded protein is CASSLPPGRGETQYF.

The V call is TRBV18, the J call TRBJ1-5; D gene unclear. Germline CDR1 reads KGHSH; CDR2 reads LQKENI. Trimming took 3 bases from V and 4 from J, leaving 7 bases between them. CDR3 length: 13 amino acids. The CDR3 protein is CASSPAANQPQHF. CDR3 DNA: TGTGCCAGCTCACCGGCGGCAAATCAGCCCCAGCATTTT.

The chain carries TRBV2 and TRBJ1-5; no reliable D call. The V end was cut by 6 bases, the J end by 5 bases, with 17 bases between. Looked up from germline, CDR1 is SNHLY and CDR2 is FYNNEI. The CDR3 length is 15 residues. The CDR3 DNA reads TGTGCCAGCAGAGGACTGCCTAATTCGGATCAGCCCCAGCATTTT. Translating gives CASRGLPNSDQPQHF. Full variable domain (remainder filled in from reference TRBV2 and TRBJ1-5): EPEVTQTPSHQVTQMGQEVILRCVPISNHLYFYWYRQILGQKVEFLVSFYNNEISEKSEIFDDQFSVERPDGSNFTLKIRSTKLEDSAMYFCASRGLPNSDQPQHFGDGTRLSIL.